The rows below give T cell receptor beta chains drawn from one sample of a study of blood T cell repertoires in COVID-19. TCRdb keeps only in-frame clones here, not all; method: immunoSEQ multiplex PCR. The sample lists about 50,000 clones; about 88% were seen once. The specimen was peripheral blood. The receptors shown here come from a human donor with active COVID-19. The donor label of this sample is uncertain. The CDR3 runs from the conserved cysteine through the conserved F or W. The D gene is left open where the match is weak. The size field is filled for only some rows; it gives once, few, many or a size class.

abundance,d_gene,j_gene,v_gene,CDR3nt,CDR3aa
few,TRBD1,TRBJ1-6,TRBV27,TGTGCCAGCAGCCTAGGACAGGGGCAGAGCTCCTATAATTCACCCCTCCACTTT,CASSLGQGQSSYNSPLHF
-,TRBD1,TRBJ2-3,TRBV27,TGTGCCAGCCGACAGGGCGGAGGAGGTACGCAGTATTTT,CASRQGGGGTQYF
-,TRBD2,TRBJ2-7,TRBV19,TGTGCCAGTAGTACACTAGCGGCGGTCTACGAGCAGTACTTC,CASSTLAAVYEQYF
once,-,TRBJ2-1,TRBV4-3,TGCGCCAGCAGCTTAAACCCAGGGTTAGAGCAGTTCTTC,CASSLNPGLEQFF
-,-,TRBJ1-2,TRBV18,TGTGCCAGCTCACGTACGGACACAAACTATGGCTACACCTTC,CASSRTDTNYGYTF
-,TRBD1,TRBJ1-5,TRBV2,TGTGCCAGCACCACCTATGACAGGGTGGCCTATCAGCCCCAGCATTTT,CASTTYDRVAYQPQHF
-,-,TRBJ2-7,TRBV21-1,TGTGCCAGCAGCAAAGCGACGCTATTCCCCCCTAGCGGGCGGTCCTACGAGCAGTACTTC,CASSKATLFPPSGRSYEQYF
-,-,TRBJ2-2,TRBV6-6,TGTGCCAGCAGTCCCCTCCCGTTCAGCGCCAATAGGTGGAGCACCGGGGAGCTGTTTTTT,CASSPLPFSANRWSTGELFF
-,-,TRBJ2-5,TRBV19,TGTGCCAGTCGACAGGCAGGGGAGACCCAGTACTTC,CASRQAGETQYF
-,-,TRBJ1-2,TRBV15,TGTGCCACCAGCAGAGATCTCGTGGCAGGGGCAGGCTACACCTTC,CATSRDLVAGAGYTF
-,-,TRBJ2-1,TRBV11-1,TGTGCCAGCAGCTTCGAGGGCGCCTCCTACAATGAGCAGTTCTTC,CASSFEGASYNEQFF
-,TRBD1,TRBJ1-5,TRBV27,TGTGCCACTCGACTCGGGACAGATAGCAATCAGCCCCAGCATTTT,CATRLGTDSNQPQHF
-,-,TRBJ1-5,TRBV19,TGTGCCAGTAGTATCTCCCCCTTCCTAAATAGCAATCAGCCCCAGCATTTT,CASSISPFLNSNQPQHF